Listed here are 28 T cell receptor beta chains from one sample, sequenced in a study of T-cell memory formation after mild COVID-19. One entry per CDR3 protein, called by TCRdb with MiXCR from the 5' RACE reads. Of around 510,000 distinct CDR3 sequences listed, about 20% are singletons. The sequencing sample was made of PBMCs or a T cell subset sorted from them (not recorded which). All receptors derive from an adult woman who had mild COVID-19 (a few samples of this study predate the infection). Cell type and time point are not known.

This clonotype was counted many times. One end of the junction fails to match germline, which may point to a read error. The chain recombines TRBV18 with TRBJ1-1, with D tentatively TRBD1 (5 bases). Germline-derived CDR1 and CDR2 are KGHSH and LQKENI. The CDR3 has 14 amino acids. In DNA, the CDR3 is TGCGCCAGCAGCCCGGGGCGGGGGAACACTGAAGCTTTCTTT. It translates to CASSPGRGNTEAFF.

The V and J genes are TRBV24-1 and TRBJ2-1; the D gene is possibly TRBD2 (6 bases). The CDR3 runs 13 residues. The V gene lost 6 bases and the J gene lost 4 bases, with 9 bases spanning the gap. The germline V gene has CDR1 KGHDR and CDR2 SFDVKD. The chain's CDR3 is CATSSGRYNEQFF. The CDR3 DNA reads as TGTGCCACCAGTAGTGGGAGGTACAATGAGCAGTTCTTC.

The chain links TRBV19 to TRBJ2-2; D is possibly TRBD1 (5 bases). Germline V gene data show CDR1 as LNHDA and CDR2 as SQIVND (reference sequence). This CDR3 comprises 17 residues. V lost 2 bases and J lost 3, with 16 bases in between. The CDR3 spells CASSIQGPQGYTGELFF. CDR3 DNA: TGTGCCAGTAGTATACAGGGCCCGCAGGGTTACACCGGGGAGCTGTTTTTT. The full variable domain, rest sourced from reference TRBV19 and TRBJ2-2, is DGGITQSPKYLFRKEGQNVTLSCEQNLNHDAMYWYRQDPGQGLRLIYYSQIVNDFQKGDIAEGYSVSREKKESFPLTVTSAQKNPTAFYLCASSIQGPQGYTGELFFGEGSRLTVL.

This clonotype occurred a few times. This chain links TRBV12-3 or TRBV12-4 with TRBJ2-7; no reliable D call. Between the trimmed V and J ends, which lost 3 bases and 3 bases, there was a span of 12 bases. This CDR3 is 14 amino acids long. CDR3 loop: CASSLATPGYEQYF. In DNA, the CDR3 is TGTGCCAGCAGTTTGGCGACACCCGGCTACGAGCAGTACTTC.

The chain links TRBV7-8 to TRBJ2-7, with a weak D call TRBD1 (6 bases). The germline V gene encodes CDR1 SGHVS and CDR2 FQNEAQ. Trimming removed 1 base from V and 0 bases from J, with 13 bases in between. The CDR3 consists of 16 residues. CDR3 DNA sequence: TGTGCCAGCAGCTTAGAGGACAGTTCTACCTCCTACGAGCAGTACTTC. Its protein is CASSLEDSSTSYEQYF.

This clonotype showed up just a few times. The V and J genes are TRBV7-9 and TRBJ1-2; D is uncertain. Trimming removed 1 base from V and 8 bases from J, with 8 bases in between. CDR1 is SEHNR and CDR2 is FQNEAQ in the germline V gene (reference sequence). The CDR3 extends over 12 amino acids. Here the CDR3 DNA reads TGTGCCAGCAGCTTAGGTCGGCAAGGCTACACCTTC. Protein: CASSLGRQGYTF. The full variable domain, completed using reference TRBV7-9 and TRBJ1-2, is DTGVSQNPRHKITKRGQNVTFRCDPISEHNRLYWYRQTLGQGPEFLTYFQNEAQLEKSRLLSDRFSAERPKGSFSTLEIQRTEQGDSAMYLCASSLGRQGYTFGSGTRLTVV.

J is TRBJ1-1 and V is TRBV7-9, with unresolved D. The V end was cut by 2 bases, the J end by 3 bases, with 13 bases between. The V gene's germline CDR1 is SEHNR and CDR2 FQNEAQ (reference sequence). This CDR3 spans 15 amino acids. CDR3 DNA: TGTGCCAGCAGCTTAAGGGTAGGGAGGGACACTGAAGCTTTCTTT. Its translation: CASSLRVGRDTEAFF.

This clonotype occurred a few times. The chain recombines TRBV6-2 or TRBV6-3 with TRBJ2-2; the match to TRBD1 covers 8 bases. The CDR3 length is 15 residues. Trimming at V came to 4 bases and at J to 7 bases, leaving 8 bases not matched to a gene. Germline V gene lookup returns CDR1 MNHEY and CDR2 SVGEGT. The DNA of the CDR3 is TGTGCCAGCAGTTTGACAGGGGAAGGAGGCGGGGAGCTGTTTTTT. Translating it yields CASSLTGEGGGELFF.

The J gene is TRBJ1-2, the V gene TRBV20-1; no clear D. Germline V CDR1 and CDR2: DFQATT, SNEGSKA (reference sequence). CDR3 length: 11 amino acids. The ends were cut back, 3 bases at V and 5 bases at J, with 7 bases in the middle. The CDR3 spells CSASWGYGYTF. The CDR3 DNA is TGCAGTGCTAGTTGGGGATATGGCTACACCTTC.

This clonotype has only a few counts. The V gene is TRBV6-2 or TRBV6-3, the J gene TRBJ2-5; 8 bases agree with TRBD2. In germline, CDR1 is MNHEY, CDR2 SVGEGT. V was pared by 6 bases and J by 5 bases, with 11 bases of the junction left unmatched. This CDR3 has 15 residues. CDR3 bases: TGTGCCAGCAGACGACTAGCGCAGACATCGGAGACCCAGTACTTC. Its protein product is CASRRLAQTSETQYF.

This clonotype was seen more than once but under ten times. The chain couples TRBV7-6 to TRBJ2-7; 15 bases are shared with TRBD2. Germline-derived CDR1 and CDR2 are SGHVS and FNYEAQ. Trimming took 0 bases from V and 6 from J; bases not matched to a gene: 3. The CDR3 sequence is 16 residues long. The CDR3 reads CASSLALGLAGGEQYF. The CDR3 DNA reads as TGTGCCAGCAGCTTAGCTCTGGGACTAGCGGGAGGCGAGCAGTACTTC.

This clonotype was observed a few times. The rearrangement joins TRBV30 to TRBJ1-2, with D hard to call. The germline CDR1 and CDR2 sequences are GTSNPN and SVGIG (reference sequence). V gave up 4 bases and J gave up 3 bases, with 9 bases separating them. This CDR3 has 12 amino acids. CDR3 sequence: CAWNGPHYGYTF. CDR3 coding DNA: TGTGCCTGGAACGGACCGCACTATGGCTACACCTTC.

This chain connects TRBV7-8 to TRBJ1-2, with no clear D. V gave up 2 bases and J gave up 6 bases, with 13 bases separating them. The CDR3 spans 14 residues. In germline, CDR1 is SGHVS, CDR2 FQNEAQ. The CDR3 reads CASSLLGTAHGYTF. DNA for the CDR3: TGTGCCAGCAGCTTACTTGGTACAGCGCATGGCTACACCTTC.

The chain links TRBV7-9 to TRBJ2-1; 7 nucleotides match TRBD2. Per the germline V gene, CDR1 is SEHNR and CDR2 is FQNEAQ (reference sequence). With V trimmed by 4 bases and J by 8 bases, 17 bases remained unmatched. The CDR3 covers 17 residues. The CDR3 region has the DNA TGTGCCAGCAGCTCCACCCCCAAGCGGGATAGGCTTGATGAGCAGTTCTTC. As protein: CASSSTPKRDRLDEQFF.

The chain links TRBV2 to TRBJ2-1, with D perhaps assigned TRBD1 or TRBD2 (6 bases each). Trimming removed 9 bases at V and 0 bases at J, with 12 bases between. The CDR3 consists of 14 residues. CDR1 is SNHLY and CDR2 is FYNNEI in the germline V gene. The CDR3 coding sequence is TGTGCCAGGAGGGGGACTGTCTCCTACAATGAGCAGTTCTTC. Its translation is CARRGTVSYNEQFF.

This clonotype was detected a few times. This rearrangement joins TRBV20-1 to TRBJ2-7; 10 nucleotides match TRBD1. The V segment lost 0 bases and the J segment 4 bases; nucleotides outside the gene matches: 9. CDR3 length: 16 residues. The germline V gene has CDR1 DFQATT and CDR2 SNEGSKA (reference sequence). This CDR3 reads CSARETGTGVFYEQYF. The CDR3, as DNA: TGCAGTGCTAGAGAAACCGGGACAGGGGTTTTTTACGAGCAGTACTTC.

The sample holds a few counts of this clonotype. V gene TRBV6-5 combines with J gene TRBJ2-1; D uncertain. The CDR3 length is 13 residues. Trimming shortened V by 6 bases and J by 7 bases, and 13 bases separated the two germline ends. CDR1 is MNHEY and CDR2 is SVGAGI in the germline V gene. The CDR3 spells CASREPFGNEQFF. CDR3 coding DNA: TGTGCCAGCAGGGAACCTTTTGGGAATGAGCAGTTCTTC.

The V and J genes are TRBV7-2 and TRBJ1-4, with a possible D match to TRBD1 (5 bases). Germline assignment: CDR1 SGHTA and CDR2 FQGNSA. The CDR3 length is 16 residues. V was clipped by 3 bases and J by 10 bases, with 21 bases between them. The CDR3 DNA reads TGTGCCAGCAGCTTGAGTCCGACCGGGGGGGACGGAAAACTGTTTTTT. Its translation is CASSLSPTGGDGKLFF.

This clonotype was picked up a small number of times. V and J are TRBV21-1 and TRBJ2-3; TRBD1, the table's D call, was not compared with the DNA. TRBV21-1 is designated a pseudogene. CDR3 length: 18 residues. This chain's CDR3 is CASSKGDRQDGSTDTQYF. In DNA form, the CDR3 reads TGTGCCAGCAGCAAAGGAGACCGACAGGATGGGAGCACAGATACGCAGTATTTT.

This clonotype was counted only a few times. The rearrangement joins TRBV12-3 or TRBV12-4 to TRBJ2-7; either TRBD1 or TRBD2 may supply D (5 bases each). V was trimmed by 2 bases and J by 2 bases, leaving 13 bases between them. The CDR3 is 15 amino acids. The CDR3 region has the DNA TGTGCCAGCAGTTTAACCGGGACGGCTACCTACGAGCAGTACTTC. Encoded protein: CASSLTGTATYEQYF.

The CDR3 loop reads CASSFSSMNTEAFF. In DNA form, the CDR3 reads TGTGCCAGCAGCTTCAGTAGCATGAACACTGAAGCTTTCTTT. The V gene is TRBV7-9, the J gene TRBJ1-1; D not certain. V was shortened by 3 bases and J by 0 bases, with 8 bases between the two germline ends. The length of the CDR3 is 14 residues. CDR1 is SEHNR, CDR2 FQNEAQ, per germline (reference sequence).

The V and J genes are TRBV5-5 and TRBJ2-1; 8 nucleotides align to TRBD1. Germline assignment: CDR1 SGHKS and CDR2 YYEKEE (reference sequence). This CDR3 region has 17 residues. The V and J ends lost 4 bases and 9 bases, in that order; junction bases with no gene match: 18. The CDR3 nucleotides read TGTGCCAGCAGCGGACTCCGGGGACAGGCATTGGGAGTTGAGCAGTTCTTC. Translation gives CASSGLRGQALGVEQFF.

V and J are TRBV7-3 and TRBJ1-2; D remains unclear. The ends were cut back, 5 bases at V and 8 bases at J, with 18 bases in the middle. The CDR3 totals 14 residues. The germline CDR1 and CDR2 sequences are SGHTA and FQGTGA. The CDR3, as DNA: TGTGCCAGCAGCCCTAGCCACAGCCTCGGAGGCTACACCTTC. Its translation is CASSPSHSLGGYTF.

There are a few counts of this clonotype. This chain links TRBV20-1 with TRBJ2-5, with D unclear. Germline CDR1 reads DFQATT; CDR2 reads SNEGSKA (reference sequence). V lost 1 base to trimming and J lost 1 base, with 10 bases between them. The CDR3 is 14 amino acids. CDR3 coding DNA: TGCAGTGCTAGAGCCAGTGAGTTCCAAGAGACCCAGTACTTC. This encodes CSARASEFQETQYF.

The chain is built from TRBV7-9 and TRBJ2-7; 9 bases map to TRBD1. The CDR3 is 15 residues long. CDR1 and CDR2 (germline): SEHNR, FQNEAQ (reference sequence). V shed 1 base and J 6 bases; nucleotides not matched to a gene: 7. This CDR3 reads CASSLEGGTGSEQYF. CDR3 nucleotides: TGTGCCAGCAGCTTAGAGGGAGGGACAGGGAGCGAGCAGTACTTC.

The CDR3 coding sequence is TGTGCCAGCAGTGATACTCCCAACAGGGCTTTTAATCAGCCCCAGCATTTT. Translation: CASSDTPNRAFNQPQHF. The chain combines TRBV2 with TRBJ1-5; perhaps TRBD1 as D (6 bases). Trimming removed 3 bases from V and 4 bases from J, with 19 bases in between. The CDR3 is made up of 17 amino acids. Germline V gives CDR1 SNHLY, CDR2 FYNNEI.

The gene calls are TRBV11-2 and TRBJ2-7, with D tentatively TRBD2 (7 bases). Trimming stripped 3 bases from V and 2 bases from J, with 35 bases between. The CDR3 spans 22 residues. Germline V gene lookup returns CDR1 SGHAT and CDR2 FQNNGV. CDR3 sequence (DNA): TGTGCCAGCAGCTTCGGTCGTGGGGGCCTCCTCCTAGCGAGAGCGGGGACCTACGAGCAGTACTTC. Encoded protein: CASSFGRGGLLLARAGTYEQYF.

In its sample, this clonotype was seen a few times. In DNA, the CDR3 is TGTGCCAGCAGCCAAGGGGGACAGGGACGGGGCGAGCAGTACTTC. This sequence encodes CASSQGGQGRGEQYF. V usage is TRBV3-1 and J usage is TRBJ2-7, with 9 nucleotides matching TRBD1. This CDR3 has 15 residues. J gave up 6 bases and V 1 base, and 7 bases lay outside the gene matches. Germline CDR1 LGHDT, CDR2 YNNKEL (reference sequence).